The clone carrying this T cell receptor beta chain came up many times. Antigen specificity is unknown. This specimen comes from a study of T cells in Graves' hyperthyroidism and ophthalmopathy. General study results and limits: For ophthalmopathy, model prediction preceded onset by a median roughly 6.5 months. Separating ophthalmopathy from stable hyperthyroidism was achieved by a 13 V-J model.

There were TCR beta CDR3 regions amplified from RNA transcripts. The HTBI set primed first-round TCR CDR3 RT-PCR. TCRdb re-called the multiplex PCR reads with MiXCR, one entry per CDR3 protein. The repertoire holds approximately 530,000 distinct CDR3 sequences, less than 20% seen once, with roughly 44% in the top ten. Extraction of PBMCs used 10 ml of fresh peripheral blood. V shed 2 bases and J shed 4 bases, with 5 bases lying between them. The CDR3 has 13 residues. CDR1 and CDR2 (germline): SGHAT, FQDESV (reference sequence). The sequenced sample consisted of blood. V usage is TRBV11-1 and J usage is TRBJ2-2; the D gene is possibly TRBD1 (5 bases). The receptor's source is a middle-aged man with Graves' ophthalmopathy. The CDR3 DNA follows: TGTGCCAGCAGCTTAAGGGGCACCGGGGAGCTGTTTTTT. The encoded protein is CASSLRGTGELFF.